This T cell receptor (beta chain) was identified during a study of OX40 agonist ivuxolimab in advanced cancers. TCRdb's copy holds only in-frame clones and misses some; the assay was immunoSEQ multiplex PCR. The data contain around 48,000 clones, roughly four fifths of them singletons. Germline CDR1 SGDLS, CDR2 YYNGEE. CDR3 length equals 15 residues. V was clipped by 0 bases and J by 3 bases, with 10 bases between them. The clonotype was recovered from an adult with an advanced solid tumor such as melanoma, head and neck, liver or kidney cancer. V gene TRBV9 combines with J gene TRBJ1-3; tentative D call: TRBD1 (6 bases). The sequencing used CD4+ or CD8+ T cells sorted from blood, collected in a trial of the OX40 agonist ivuxolimab. The CDR3 spells CASSVATGHGNTIYF. Here the CDR3 DNA reads TGTGCCAGCAGCGTAGCGACAGGTCATGGAAACACCATATATTTT. The whole variable domain, remainder taken from reference TRBV9 and TRBJ1-3, is DSGVTQTPKHLITATGQRVTLRCSPRSGDLSVYWYQQSLDQGLQFLIQYYNGEERAKGNILERFSAQQFPDLHSELNLSSLELGDSALYFCASSVATGHGNTIYFGEGSWLTVV.